The 8 T cell receptor beta chains listed next were all sequenced from one sample in a study of metastatic and nonmetastatic thyroid tumors. Using MiXCR, TCRdb reanalyzed the PCR reads. The profile shows 45,000 to 55,000 clones, about 22% of them singletons. Among the patients, none had received any treatment before thyroid surgery. Sequencing was done on a sample of blood. The receptors were sampled from a male donor with papillary thyroid cancer or a benign thyroid nodule (not recorded which). Some clones in this sample may be carry-over from other donors' samples.

This clone has ten or more counts. This chain connects TRBV14 to TRBJ2-5, with no clear D. The V and J ends lost 0 bases and 7 bases respectively, with 0 bases between them. This CDR3 spans 10 amino acids. Germline CDR1 reads SGHDN; CDR2 reads FVKESK. The CDR3 DNA is TGTGCCAGCAGCCAAGAGACCCAGTACTTC. Its protein product is CASSQETQYF.

This clone has at least ten counts. This chain links TRBV20-1 with TRBJ2-1; D gene ambiguous. Germline V gives CDR1 DFQATT, CDR2 SNEGSKA (reference sequence). V gave up 1 base and J gave up 0 bases, with 10 bases separating them. The CDR3 spans 15 residues. The CDR3 here is CSARVGASSYNEQFF. The DNA of the CDR3 is TGCAGTGCTAGAGTTGGCGCGAGCTCCTACAATGAGCAGTTCTTC.

The gene calls are TRBV7-8 and TRBJ2-2, with a possible D match to TRBD2 (6 bases). V was shortened by 5 bases and J by 0 bases, with 16 bases between the two germline ends. The CDR3 runs 17 residues. Germline V gene data show CDR1 as SGHVS and CDR2 as FQNEAQ. The CDR3 DNA reads TGTGCCAGCAGCCAGTACGGGGCGGGATCGAACACCGGGGAGCTGTTTTTT. This codes for CASSQYGAGSNTGELFF. The complete variable domain, with remaining parts taken from reference TRBV7-8 and TRBJ2-2, reads GAGVSQSPRYKVAKRGQDVALRCDPISGHVSLFWYQQALGQGPEFLTYFQNEAQLDKSGLPSDRFFAERPEGSVSTLKIQRTQQEDSAVYLCASSQYGAGSNTGELFFGEGSRLTVL.

This clone was counted between two and nine times. Germline is not matched at one junction end, which may reflect a read error. This chain joins TRBV12-3 or TRBV12-4 and TRBJ2-1, with D perhaps matching TRBD2 (6 bases). CDR3 length: 14 amino acids. CDR3 sequence (DNA): TGTGCCACCTCCCCGGCGGGGACCTACAATGAGCATCTCTTC. Translating gives CATSPAGTYNEHLF.

This clone was seen a few times. The chain has TRBV6-1 and TRBJ1-5; 7 bases fit TRBD1. Germline-derived CDR1 and CDR2 are MNHNS and SASEGT. Unmatched junction bases numbered 2, after V lost 4 bases and J lost 5 bases. The CDR3 runs 13 residues. The CDR3 sequence: CASSAQGDQPQHF. The CDR3, as DNA: TGTGCCAGCAGTGCGCAGGGGGATCAGCCCCAGCATTTT.

This clone occurred a few times. The CDR3 protein is CASSTQKGEQFF. CDR3 nucleotides: TGTGCCAGCAGTACTCAGAAAGGGGAGCAGTTCTTC. The rearrangement uses TRBV6-2 or TRBV6-3 and TRBJ2-1, with D unclear. The V and J ends lost 5 bases and 10 bases respectively, with 12 bases between them. The CDR3 contains 12 residues. Germline V gives CDR1 MNHEY, CDR2 SVGEGT.

There are a few counts of this clone. This chain connects TRBV6-2 or TRBV6-3 to TRBJ2-7; possible D gene TRBD1, 6 bases. Germline-derived CDR1 and CDR2 are MNHEY and SVGEGT. This CDR3 has 13 residues. Trimming left V 6 bases short and J 9 bases short, with 18 bases between. CDR3 nucleotide sequence: TGTGCCAGCAGGCAAGGGACAATATCTTGGCAGTACTTC. It specifies CASRQGTISWQYF.

This clone has only a few counts. The chain uses TRBV19 and TRBJ1-2; 7 nucleotides align to TRBD1. J gave up 5 bases and V 10 bases, and 7 bases lay outside the gene matches. This CDR3 is 12 amino acids long. Per the germline V gene, CDR1 is LNHDA and CDR2 is SQIVND (reference sequence). CDR3 bases: TGTGCCACATATGACAGGGCTTATGGCTACACCTTC. This encodes CATYDRAYGYTF.